This TCR beta chain was captured in a study of cytomegalovirus exposure and HLA in healthy donors. The CDR3 has 15 residues. Germline CDR1 and CDR2: SGHTA and FQGTGA. Trimming took 1 base from V and 5 from J, leaving 15 bases between them. The PCR had 60 Vbeta and 13 Jbeta primers. Assay used: immunoSEQ multiplex PCR; TCRdb lists only in-frame clones, some missing. The repertoire holds approximately 300,000 clones, with 80% as singletons. Sequencing was done on a sample of PBMCs. The V gene is TRBV7-3, the J gene TRBJ2-7; D is perhaps TRBD1 (6 bases). This TCR was sampled from a girl aged 2 to 9 in good health and CMV-seronegative. In DNA, the CDR3 is TGTGCCAGCAGCTTAATCTCTAACGACAGGAACGAGCAGTACTTC. Amino acids: CASSLISNDRNEQYF. Combining the CDR3 with reference TRBV7-3 and TRBJ2-7 gives the whole variable domain GAGVSQTPSNKVTEKGKYVELRCDPISGHTALYWYRQSLGQGPEFLIYFQGTGAADDSGLPNDRFFAVRPEGSVSTLKIQRTERGDSAVYLCASSLISNDRNEQYFGPGTRLTVT.